The 8 T cell receptor beta chains below come from one sample, sequenced in a study of cytomegalovirus exposure and HLA in healthy donors. PCR employed 60 Vbeta and 13 Jbeta primers. Method: immunoSEQ multiplex PCR; TCRdb's copy keeps in-frame clones and lacks some. The data contain hundreds of thousands of clones, over 65% of them singletons. Sequencing was done on a sample of PBMCs. The receptors come from a man between 40 and 49 years old in good health and CMV-seronegative.

The chain employs TRBV20-1 and TRBJ1-1; D ambiguous. The length of the CDR3 is 11 residues. Germline loops: CDR1 DFQATT, CDR2 SNEGSKA (reference sequence). V was pared by 6 bases and J by 8 bases, with 13 bases between. CDR3 nucleotides: TGCAGTGCCCGGTTCGGGATGGAAGCTTTCTTT. Amino acids: CSARFGMEAFF.

The sample holds one count of this clone. This chain joins TRBV6-6 and TRBJ1-5; 10 nucleotides match TRBD1. After removal of 4 bases from V and 7 bases from J, the junction contained 10 bases not matched to a gene. CDR3 length: 16 amino acids. CDR1 and CDR2 from the germline V gene are MNHNY and SVGAGI (reference sequence). The DNA for the CDR3 is TGTGCCAGCAGTTTGACTCGGACAGGGGGACGGCAGCCCCAGCATTTT. This codes for CASSLTRTGGRQPQHF.

The chain employs TRBV2 and TRBJ1-4; D gene unclear. Trimming took 5 bases from V and 8 from J, leaving 9 bases between them. Germline V CDR1 and CDR2: SNHLY, FYNNEI. The CDR3 runs to 12 residues. CDR3 region: CASSRTVEKLFF. The CDR3 DNA reads as TGTGCCAGCAGTAGAACAGTCGAAAAACTGTTTTTT.

The genes are TRBV6-5 and TRBJ2-1, with a possible D match to TRBD2 (5 bases). CDR3 length equals 12 residues. Per germline, CDR1 MNHEY and CDR2 SVGAGI. Trimming removed 8 bases at V and 6 bases at J, with 11 bases between. DNA for the CDR3: TGTGCCAGCTCCCGGACTTCCAATGAGCAGTTCTTC. This gives the protein CASSRTSNEQFF.

This clone occurred once. This rearrangement joins TRBV4-3 to TRBJ2-7; D is unresolved. In germline, CDR1 is LGHNA, CDR2 YSLEER. Trimming pared 0 bases from V and 2 bases from J, leaving 8 bases between. This CDR3 region has 14 residues. The DNA of the CDR3 is TGCGCCAGCAGCCAAGATTCATTCACCTACGAGCAGTACTTC. Encoded protein: CASSQDSFTYEQYF.

This chain uses TRBV11-2 with TRBJ2-7; the D gene is possibly TRBD2 (7 bases). V was trimmed by 1 base and J by 8 bases, leaving 9 bases between them. The CDR3 has 12 residues. The V gene's germline CDR1 is SGHAT and CDR2 FQNNGV. The CDR3 DNA sequence: TGTGCCAGCAGCTTAGGGGGGGGCAAGCAGTACTTC. Protein: CASSLGGGKQYF.

The chain carries TRBV2 and TRBJ2-7; 8 bases fit TRBD1. In germline, CDR1 is SNHLY, CDR2 FYNNEI. V shed 6 bases and J 1 base; nucleotides not matched to a gene: 5. The CDR3 totals 14 residues. As DNA, the CDR3 is TGTGCCAGCAGCTCCGGGACAGGATCCTACGAGCAGTACTTC. This translates into CASSSGTGSYEQYF.

Points on this clone: Other DNA sequences of this sample code for an identical CDR3. The chain couples TRBV5-1 to TRBJ1-1; TRBD1 matches 7 bases. V was clipped by 0 bases and J by 7 bases; unmatched bases: 3. The CDR3 sequence is 13 residues long. Germline assignment: CDR1 SGHRS and CDR2 YFSETQ. The CDR3: CASSLGQGIEAFF. As DNA, the CDR3 is TGCGCCAGCAGCTTGGGACAGGGAATTGAAGCTTTCTTT. The full variable domain, its missing parts supplied by reference TRBV5-1 and TRBJ1-1, is KAGVTQTPRYLIKTRGQQVTLSCSPISGHRSVSWYQQTPGQGLQFLFEYFSETQRNKGNFPGRFSGRQFSNSRSEMNVSTLELGDSALYLCASSLGQGIEAFFGQGTRLTVV.